The 5 T cell receptor beta chains listed next were all sequenced from one sample in a study of beta chain features in type 1 diabetes. Points from the study as a whole: Within each of all four CD4+ subsets, Type 1 diabetes patients had TCRB CDR3s that were moderately but significantly shorter.

Their antigens remain unidentified. Of the isolated RNA, all was reverse transcribed, and so the sequenced material was expressed TCRB transcripts. Method: immunoSEQ multiplex PCR; TCRdb's copy keeps in-frame clones and lacks some. Seen here are 300,000 to 450,000 clones, over 9% observed once, and the top ten hold less than 0.65%. The material sequenced was central memory CD4+ T cells from blood. These receptors were collected from a man in his thirties or forties with type 1 diabetes.

The chain couples TRBV6-1 to TRBJ2-7; either TRBD1 or TRBD2 may fit D (6 bases each). This CDR3 has 14 amino acids. V lost 6 bases, J lost 0 bases, and 12 bases lay in between. Germline V gives CDR1 MNHNS, CDR2 SASEGT. This CDR3 reads CASSVSGASYEQYF. The CDR3 DNA reads as TGTGCCAGCAGCGTATCGGGGGCCTCCTACGAGCAGTACTTC.

This chain joins TRBV19 and TRBJ2-5, with TRBD2 as a possible D gene (5 bases). Germline V lookup: CDR1 LNHDA, CDR2 SQIVND (reference sequence). The CDR3 totals 15 residues. The ends were cut back, 3 bases at V and 2 bases at J, with 13 bases in the middle. The CDR3 loop reads CASSIRLSRQETQYF. As DNA, the CDR3 is TGTGCCAGTAGTATTCGACTATCGAGACAAGAGACCCAGTACTTC.

The chain joins TRBV6-4 to TRBJ2-3; TRBD2 matches at 7 bases. The CDR3 runs to 15 residues. Germline CDR1 MRHNA, CDR2 SNTAGT. After removal of 0 bases from V and 4 bases from J, the junction contained 4 bases not matched to a gene. The CDR3 region has the DNA TGTGCCAGCAGTGACTCAGGGGCGGGAGCAGATACGCAGTATTTT. Translated: CASSDSGAGADTQYF.

The chain links TRBV6-1 to TRBJ1-2, with unresolved D. This CDR3 has 14 amino acids. In germline, CDR1 is MNHNS, CDR2 SASEGT. V lost 3 bases and J 2 bases, leaving 10 bases between the germline ends. CDR3 bases: TGTGCCAGCAGTGAGACACCAACGAACTATGGCTACACCTTC. It encodes CASSETPTNYGYTF.

This clone has just a few counts. The chain combines TRBV5-1 with TRBJ2-5; 9 bases agree with TRBD2. CDR1 is SGHRS, CDR2 YFSETQ, per germline. The length of the CDR3 is 13 residues. The trim removed 4 bases at V and 12 bases at J, leaving 10 bases unmatched. CDR3: CASSGETSGKKYF. CDR3 nucleotides: TGCGCCAGCAGCGGGGAGACTAGCGGCAAAAAGTACTTC.